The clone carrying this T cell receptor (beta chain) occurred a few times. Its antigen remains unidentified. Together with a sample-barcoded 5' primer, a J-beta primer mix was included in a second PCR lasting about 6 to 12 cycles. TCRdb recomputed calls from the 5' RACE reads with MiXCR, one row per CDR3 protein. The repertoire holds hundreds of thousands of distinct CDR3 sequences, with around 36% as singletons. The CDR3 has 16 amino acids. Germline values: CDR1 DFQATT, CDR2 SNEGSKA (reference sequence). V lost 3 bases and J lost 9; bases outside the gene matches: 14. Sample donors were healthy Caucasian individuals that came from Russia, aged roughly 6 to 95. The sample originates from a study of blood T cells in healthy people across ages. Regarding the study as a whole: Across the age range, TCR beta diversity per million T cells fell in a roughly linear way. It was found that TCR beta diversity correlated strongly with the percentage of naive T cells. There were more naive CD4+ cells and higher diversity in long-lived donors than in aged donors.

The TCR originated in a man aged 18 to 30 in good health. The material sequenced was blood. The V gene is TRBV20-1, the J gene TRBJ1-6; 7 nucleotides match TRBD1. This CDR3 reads CSASTSPTGWISPLHF. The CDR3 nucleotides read TGCAGTGCTAGTACCTCCCCGACAGGGTGGATTTCACCCCTCCACTTT.